This TCR beta chain was captured in a study of identical twins. Study-wide findings and caveats: Because invariant MAIT and iNKT cells could be present, zero-insertion analyses could be partly confounded.

CDR3 length: 15 amino acids. Germline lookup yields CDR1 SGDLS and CDR2 YYNGEE. V trimming: 4 bases; J trimming: 4 bases; junction bases outside the gene matches: 5. Note on this clonotype: Its antigen is unidentified.

MiXCR, applied by TCRdb to the 5' RACE reads, yields one record per CDR3 protein. The sample holds hundreds of thousands of distinct CDR3 sequences, about 20% seen once. The sample was also linked to a second study, of T cells expressing NK-cell markers.

The material sequenced was PBMCs. V usage is TRBV9 and J usage is TRBJ2-1; 10 bases agree with TRBD2. The receptor comes from a young woman in good health. CDR3: CASSHASGGYNEQFF. The CDR3 DNA follows: TGTGCCAGCAGCCACGCTAGCGGGGGTTACAATGAGCAGTTCTTC.